Sequencing of this TCR beta chain was carried out in a study of glioma-infiltrating T cells. TCR alpha and beta CDR3 regions were amplified from RNA using iRepertoire nested multiplex PCR. Tissue mRNA or PBMC total RNA, about 85-400 ng, went into one-step reverse transcription and amplification. TCRdb reprocessed the multiplex PCR reads via MiXCR and lists one record per CDR3 protein. The sample consists of under 50,000 distinct CDR3 sequences, approximately 20% of them appearing once. CDR1 is MDHEN, CDR2 SYDVKM, per germline. Losses at the gene ends were 6 bases for V and 2 bases for J; bases not matched to a gene: 6. This CDR3 has 14 amino acids. This clonotype was counted at least ten times.

The sample taken for sequencing was glioma tissue, nonneoplastic brain tissue, or PBMCs (not recorded which). The chain combines TRBV28 with TRBJ2-7, with 8 bases fitting TRBD2. This clonotype was sampled from a human donor with low-grade glioma or glioblastoma, undergoing nonglioma brain surgery, or in good health (not recorded which). CDR3 loop: CASRPDGGAYEQYF. The CDR3 nucleotides read TGTGCCAGCAGACCGGACGGGGGGGCCTACGAGCAGTACTTC.